These 8 T cell receptor beta chains share one sample of origin, sequenced in a study of identical twins. MiXCR, run by TCRdb on the 5' RACE reads, gives a single entry per CDR3 protein. Here the sample spans hundreds of thousands of distinct CDR3 sequences, 12% being singletons. In addition, the sample was reused for a study of yellow fever vaccine responses in identical twins.

The source material was PBMCs. These receptors were collected from a woman between 18 and 29 years old in good health.

This clonotype was seen only a few times. The rearrangement joins TRBV11-2 to TRBJ2-7, with D possibly matching TRBD1 (6 bases). Looked up from germline, CDR1 is SGHAT and CDR2 is FQNNGV. Trimming cost V 1 base and J 6 bases, with 10 bases left between them. The CDR3 runs to 13 residues. Here the CDR3 reads CASSLGDTTEQYV. The CDR3 coding sequence is TGTGCCAGCAGCTTAGGGGACACCACCGAGCAGTACGTC.

This clonotype occurred a few times. The gene calls are TRBV11-3 and TRBJ2-2; 8 bases agree with TRBD2. The trim removed 4 bases at V and 5 bases at J, leaving 9 bases unmatched. Looked up from germline, CDR1 is SGHNT and CDR2 is YENEEA. The CDR3 runs to 16 residues. The CDR3 spells CASSSVAGRLTGELFF. The DNA of the CDR3 is TGTGCCAGCAGCTCCGTAGCGGGAAGACTAACCGGGGAGCTGTTTTTT.

This clonotype has a single count. Since a much larger clone is just one base distant, this may be a read error. The chain employs TRBV11-1 and TRBJ2-2; TRBD2 agrees at 12 bases. Germline CDR1 and CDR2: SGHAT and FQDESV (reference sequence). CDR3 length: 19 amino acids. In nucleotides, the CDR3 is TGTGCCAGCAGCTTAATGTTTCGACTAGCGGGGGACCACACCGGGGAGCTGTCTTTT. Its protein product is CASSLMFRLAGDHTGELSF.

This clonotype turned up a few times. The chain joins TRBV5-5 to TRBJ1-2; D not resolved. The CDR3 extends over 14 amino acids. Per the germline V gene, CDR1 is SGHKS and CDR2 is YYEKEE (reference sequence). The V end lost 2 bases, the J end lost 3 bases, and 11 bases lay between the germline ends. CDR3 sequence: CASSLKPAHYGYTF. In DNA, the CDR3 is TGTGCCAGCAGCTTAAAACCTGCCCACTATGGCTACACCTTC.

The rearrangement links TRBV19 to TRBJ1-1; D gene uncertain. CDR3 length: 14 residues. Trimming removed 7 bases from V and 0 bases from J, with 12 bases in between. The V gene's germline CDR1 is LNHDA and CDR2 SQIVND (reference sequence). The CDR3 bases are TGTGCCAGTACCGAAATGAGTTTGAACACTGAAGCTTTCTTT. Translation gives CASTEMSLNTEAFF.

The V gene is TRBV2, the J gene TRBJ2-3; no reliable D call. With 8 bases removed from V and 0 bases from J, the gap between germline ends came to 12 bases. This CDR3 is 14 amino acids long. CDR1 and CDR2 from the germline V gene are SNHLY and FYNNEI. CDR3: CASCALLSTDTQYF. DNA of the CDR3: TGTGCCAGCTGTGCTCTCCTCAGCACAGATACGCAGTATTTT.

This clonotype turned up a few times. The chain couples TRBV12-3 or TRBV12-4 to TRBJ2-1; D possibly corresponds to TRBD1 (5 bases). Trimming stripped 5 bases from V and 6 bases from J, with 11 bases between. The CDR3 consists of 13 residues. In DNA, the CDR3 is TGTGCCAGCAGTCCAGGGCGGTTCAATGAGCAGTTCTTC. Its translation is CASSPGRFNEQFF.

This clonotype was detected a few times. CDR3 region: CASSLFFGAQETQYF. The CDR3 region has the DNA TGTGCCAGCAGTTTATTTTTCGGGGCCCAAGAGACCCAGTACTTC. This sequence joins TRBV12-3 or TRBV12-4 and TRBJ2-5, with D possibly being TRBD1 or TRBD2 (5 bases each). This CDR3 has 15 residues. Trimming shortened V by 2 bases and J by 1 base, and 11 bases separated the two germline ends.